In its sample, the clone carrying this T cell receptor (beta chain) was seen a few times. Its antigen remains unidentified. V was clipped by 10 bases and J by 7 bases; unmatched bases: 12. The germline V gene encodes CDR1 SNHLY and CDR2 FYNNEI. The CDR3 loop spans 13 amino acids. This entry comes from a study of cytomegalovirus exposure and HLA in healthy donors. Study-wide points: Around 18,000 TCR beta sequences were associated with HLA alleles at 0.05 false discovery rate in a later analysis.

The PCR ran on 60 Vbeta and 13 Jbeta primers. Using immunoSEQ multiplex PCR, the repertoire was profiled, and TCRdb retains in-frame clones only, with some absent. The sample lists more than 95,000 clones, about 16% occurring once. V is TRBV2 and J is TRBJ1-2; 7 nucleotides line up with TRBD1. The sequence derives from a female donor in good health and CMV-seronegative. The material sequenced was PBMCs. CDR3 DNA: TGTGCCATACCAGGACAGGCACAGGTTGGCTACACCTTC. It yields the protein CAIPGQAQVGYTF. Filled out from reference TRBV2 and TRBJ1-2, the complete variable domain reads EPEVTQTPSHQVTQMGQEVILRCVPISNHLYFYWYRQILGQKVEFLVSFYNNEISEKSEIFDDQFSVERPDGSNFTLKIRSTKLEDSAMYFCAIPGQAQVGYTFGSGTRLTVV.